This section outlines one T cell receptor (beta chain) sequence together with its context. Germline V gene data show CDR1 as KGHDR and CDR2 as SFDVKD. The CDR3 length is 13 residues. V was clipped by 6 bases and J by 1 base; unmatched bases: 2. In the authors' workflow: Amplification of reference gene primers provided the estimated nucleated cell counts. Libraries were prepared by immunoSEQ multiplex PCR; TCRdb keeps only in-frame clonotypes and omits some of them. That table supplies the V and J calls and clone size; D and trimming were determined from the DNA. The data hold 66,000 or so clones, with 80% observed a single time. The data were obtained in a study of blood T cell repertoires in COVID-19. In the study overall: Both acute and convalescent COVID-19 samples were obtained from the United States, Italy and Spain. T cells, B-cell-depleted T cells, or PBMCs provided the cDNA or gDNA that served as material.

The specimen was peripheral blood. The source of this sequence is a human donor in a cohort sampled during active COVID-19. The chain joins TRBV24-1 to TRBJ2-7; 7 nucleotides agree with TRBD1. CDR3 nucleotides: TGTGCCACCAGTCGGACAGGATCCTACGAGCAGTACTTC. Translation gives CATSRTGSYEQYF.